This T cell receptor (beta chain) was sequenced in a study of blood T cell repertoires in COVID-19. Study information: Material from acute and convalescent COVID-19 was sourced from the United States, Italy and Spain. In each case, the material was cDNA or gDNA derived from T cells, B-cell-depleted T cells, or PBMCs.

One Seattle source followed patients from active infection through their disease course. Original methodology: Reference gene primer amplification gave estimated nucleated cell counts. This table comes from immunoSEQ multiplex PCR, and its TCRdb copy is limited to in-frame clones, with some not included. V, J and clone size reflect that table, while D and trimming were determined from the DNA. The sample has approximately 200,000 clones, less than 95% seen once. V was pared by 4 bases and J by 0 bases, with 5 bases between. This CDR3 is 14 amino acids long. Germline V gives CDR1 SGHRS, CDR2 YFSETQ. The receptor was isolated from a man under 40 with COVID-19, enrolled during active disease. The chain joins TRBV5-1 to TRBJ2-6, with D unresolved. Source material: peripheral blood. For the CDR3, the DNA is TGCGCCAGCAGCCTCGGCTCTGGGGCCAACGTCCTGACTTTC. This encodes CASSLGSGANVLTF.